This record looks at one T cell receptor (beta chain) sequence and its context. These data come from a study of blood T cell repertoires in COVID-19. Turning to the study itself: T cells, B-cell-depleted T cells, or PBMCs provided the cDNA or gDNA that served as material.

Under the authors' procedure: How many nucleated cells were present was estimated from reference gene primer amplification. Clones were sequenced by immunoSEQ multiplex PCR, and TCRdb holds only the in-frame ones, with some missing. The V and J calls and clone size come from that table; D and trimming were worked out from the DNA. The profile shows some 400,000 clones, approximately 87% of them singletons. The CDR3 is made up of 13 amino acids. The germline V gene has CDR1 LGHNA and CDR2 YNFKEQ. Losses at the gene ends were 5 bases for V and 5 bases for J; bases not matched to a gene: 3. The sequence was collected from a man aged 25-40 years who had recovered from COVID-19. V and J are TRBV4-2 and TRBJ1-1; 9 bases map to TRBD1. The sample taken for sequencing was PBMCs or T cells enriched from blood (not recorded which). CDR3 nucleotides: TGTGCCAGCAGCTCCGACAGGGGGACTGAAGCTTTCTTT. The encoded protein is CASSSDRGTEAFF.